This T cell receptor (beta chain) was identified in a study of blood T cells in healthy people across ages. The ends were cut back, 4 bases at V and 5 bases at J, with 8 bases in the middle. Germline V CDR1 and CDR2: SGHTA, FQGNSA. The CDR3 extends over 12 amino acids. Sample-barcoded 5' priming and a J-beta primer mix drove a second PCR of roughly 6 to 12 cycles. TCRdb re-called the 5' RACE reads with MiXCR, one entry per CDR3 protein. The sample has approximately 800,000 distinct CDR3 sequences, 53% seen once. Sequenced material: blood. This TCR came from a man at least 80 years old in good health. This chain uses TRBV7-2 with TRBJ1-2, with a tentative D call TRBD1 (5 bases). The CDR3 loop reads CASSSRQYGYTF. CDR3 DNA sequence: TGTGCCAGCAGCTCGAGACAGTATGGCTACACCTTC. Full variable domain (outside the CDR3, taken from reference TRBV7-2 and TRBJ1-2): GAGVSQSPSNKVTEKGKDVELRCDPISGHTALYWYRQSLGQGLEFLIYFQGNSAPDKSGLPSDRFSAERTGGSVSTLTIQRTQQEDSAVYLCASSSRQYGYTFGSGTRLTVV.